This T cell receptor beta chain was profiled in a study of blood T cell repertoires in COVID-19. On the study more broadly: From the United States, Italy and Spain came samples of acute and convalescent COVID-19. T cells, B-cell-depleted T cells, or PBMCs provided the cDNA or gDNA that served as material.

CDR1 is MNHEY and CDR2 is SVGAGI in the germline V gene. This CDR3 region has 14 residues. V shed 7 bases and J shed 5 bases, with 15 bases lying between them. Original processing notes: Estimation of nucleated cell counts relied on the amplification of reference gene primers. Method: immunoSEQ multiplex PCR; TCRdb's copy keeps in-frame clones and lacks some. D and trimming were read from the DNA, whereas the V and J calls and clone size are those reported in that table. The data show 150,000 to 200,000 clones, more than 70% seen once. The source of this sequence is a human donor in a cohort sampled during active COVID-19. V usage is TRBV6-5 and J usage is TRBJ1-3, with D hard to call. The sample was peripheral blood. CDR3 region: CASTPDGVRNTIYF. CDR3 sequence (DNA): TGTGCCAGCACCCCAGATGGAGTAAGAAACACCATATATTTT.